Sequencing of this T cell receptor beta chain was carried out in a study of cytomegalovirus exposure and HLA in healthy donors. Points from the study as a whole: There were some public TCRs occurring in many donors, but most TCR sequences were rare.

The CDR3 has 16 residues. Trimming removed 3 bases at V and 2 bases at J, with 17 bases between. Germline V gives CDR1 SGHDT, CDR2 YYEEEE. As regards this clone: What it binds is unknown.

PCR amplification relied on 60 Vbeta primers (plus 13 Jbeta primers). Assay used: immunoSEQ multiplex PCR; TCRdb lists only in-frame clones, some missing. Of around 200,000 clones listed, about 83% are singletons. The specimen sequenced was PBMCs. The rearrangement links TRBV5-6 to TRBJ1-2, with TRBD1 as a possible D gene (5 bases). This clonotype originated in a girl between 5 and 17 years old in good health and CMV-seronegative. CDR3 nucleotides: TGTGCCAGCAGCTCGATTTCAGGGATGGGCAACTATGGCTACACCTTC. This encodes CASSSISGMGNYGYTF. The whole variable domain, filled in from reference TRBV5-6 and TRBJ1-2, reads DAGVTQSPTHLIKTRGQQVTLRCSPKSGHDTVSWYQQALGQGPQFIFQYYEEEERQRGNFPDRFSGHQFPNYSSELNVNALLLGDSALYLCASSSISGMGNYGYTFGSGTRLTVV.